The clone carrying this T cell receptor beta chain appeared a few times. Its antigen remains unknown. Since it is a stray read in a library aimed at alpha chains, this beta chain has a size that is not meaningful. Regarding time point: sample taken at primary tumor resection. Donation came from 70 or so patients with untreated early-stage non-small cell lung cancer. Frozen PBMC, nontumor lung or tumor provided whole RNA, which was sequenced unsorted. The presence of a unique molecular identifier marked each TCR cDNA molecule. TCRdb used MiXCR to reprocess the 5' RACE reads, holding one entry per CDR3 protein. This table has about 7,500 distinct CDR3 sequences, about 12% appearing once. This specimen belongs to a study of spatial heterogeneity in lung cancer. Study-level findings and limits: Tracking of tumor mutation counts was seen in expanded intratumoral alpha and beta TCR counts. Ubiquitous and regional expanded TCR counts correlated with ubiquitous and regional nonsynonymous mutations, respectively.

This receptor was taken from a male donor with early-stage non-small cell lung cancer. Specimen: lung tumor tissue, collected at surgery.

In nucleotides, the CDR3 is TGTGCCAGCAGCCCTAGTGGGACAGCGATCTACGAGCAGTACTTC. It translates to CASSPSGTAIYEQYF. The chain uses TRBV6-5 and TRBJ2-7, with 7 nucleotides matching TRBD1. Per the germline V gene, CDR1 is MNHEY and CDR2 is SVGAGI. V lost 6 bases to trimming and J lost 3 bases; unmatched junction nucleotides: 11. The CDR3 runs 15 residues.